This TCR beta chain was obtained from a study of radiation and T cells in renal cell carcinoma. The CDR3 contains 15 residues. The germline V and J ends were trimmed by 2 bases and 5 bases, with 12 bases remaining between them. Germline V CDR1 and CDR2: SEHNR, FQNEAQ (reference sequence). Study-wide results and limits: Pretreatment tumor biopsies were lacking, so baseline clonotypes are unknown. In blood, top tumor clones expanded by 2 weeks, shrinking by 4.

Time point denoted: blood 4 weeks post-SBRT, at nephrectomy. Treatment noted: 15 Gy SBRT to primary tumor, nephrectomy 4 weeks later. Nephrectomy followed 15 Gy stereotactic body radiation by 4 weeks. As to this clone: The antigen is undetermined.

Data came from immunoSEQ multiplex PCR; TCRdb stores just in-frame clones and leaves some out. The table has 60,000 or so clones, roughly 80% seen once. This chain joins TRBV7-9 and TRBJ1-4; perhaps TRBD1 as D (6 bases). The TCR was taken from a man between 60 and 75 years old with renal cell carcinoma. Sequences were derived from blood, sampled from a patient whose treatment included radiotherapy and nephrectomy. The CDR3 is CASSLLGGSNEKLFF. DNA of the CDR3: TGTGCCAGCAGCTTATTGGGGGGCTCCAATGAAAAACTGTTTTTT.